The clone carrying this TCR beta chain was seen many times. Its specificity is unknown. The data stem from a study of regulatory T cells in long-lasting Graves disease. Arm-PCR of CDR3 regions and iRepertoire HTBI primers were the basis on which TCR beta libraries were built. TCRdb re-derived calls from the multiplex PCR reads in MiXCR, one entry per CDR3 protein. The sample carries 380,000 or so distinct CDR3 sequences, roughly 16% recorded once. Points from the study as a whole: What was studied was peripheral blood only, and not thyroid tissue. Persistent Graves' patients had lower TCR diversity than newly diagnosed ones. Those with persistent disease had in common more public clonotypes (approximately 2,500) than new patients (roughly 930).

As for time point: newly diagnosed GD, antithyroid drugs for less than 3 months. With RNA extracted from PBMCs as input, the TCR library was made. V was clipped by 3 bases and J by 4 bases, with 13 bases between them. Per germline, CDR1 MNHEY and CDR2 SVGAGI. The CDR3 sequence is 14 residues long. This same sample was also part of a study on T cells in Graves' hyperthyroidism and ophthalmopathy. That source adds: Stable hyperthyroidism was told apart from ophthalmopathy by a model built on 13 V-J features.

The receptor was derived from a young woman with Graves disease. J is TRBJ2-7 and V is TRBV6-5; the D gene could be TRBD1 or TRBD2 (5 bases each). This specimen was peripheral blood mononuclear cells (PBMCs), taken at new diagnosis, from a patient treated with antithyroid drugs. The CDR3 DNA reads TGTGCCAGCAGTTATGGGACCAGCTCGTACGAGCAGTACTTC. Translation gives CASSYGTSSYEQYF.